This T cell receptor beta chain was captured by sequencing in a study of T cell changes during pregnancy in multiple sclerosis (dated by TCRdb to the late 2010s). About the study as a whole: Changes in the T cell repertoire over the course of pregnancy were examined in this study in women with multiple sclerosis.

Counted from cysteine to phenylalanine, this CDR3 has 16 amino acids. The only DNA kept is the CDR3, 48 bases in frame from the first base. V is trimmed back by 0 bases and J by 4 bases, and the junction contains 4 bases that no gene match accounts for. The CDR1 and CDR2 encoded by the germline V gene are LGHNA and YNFKEQ. Library preparation was by the immunoSEQ multiplex PCR assay. Held by TCRdb, this immuneACCESS table contains in-frame sequences only and omits some clones. Under half of the omission traces to an unresolved V gene where checked; the cause of the rest is unknown. Across this sample there are roughly 100,000 clones, with 92% seen only once. Roughly 0.93% of the sample is taken by the ten largest. In regard to this clone: Which antigen it targets is not known. Nothing much larger sits one base from this clone, and base qualities are not available.

The sequence derives from a female donor with multiple sclerosis, enrolled in a pregnancy study. This specimen was peripheral blood, taken after pregnancy. The rearrangement joined TRBV4-2 to TRBJ2-1, with 9 bases in between that match TRBD2. The base sequence is TGTGCCAGCAGCCAAGATGGCGGGGGGGAATACAATGAGCAGTTCTTC. This sequence encodes CASSQDGGGEYNEQFF.